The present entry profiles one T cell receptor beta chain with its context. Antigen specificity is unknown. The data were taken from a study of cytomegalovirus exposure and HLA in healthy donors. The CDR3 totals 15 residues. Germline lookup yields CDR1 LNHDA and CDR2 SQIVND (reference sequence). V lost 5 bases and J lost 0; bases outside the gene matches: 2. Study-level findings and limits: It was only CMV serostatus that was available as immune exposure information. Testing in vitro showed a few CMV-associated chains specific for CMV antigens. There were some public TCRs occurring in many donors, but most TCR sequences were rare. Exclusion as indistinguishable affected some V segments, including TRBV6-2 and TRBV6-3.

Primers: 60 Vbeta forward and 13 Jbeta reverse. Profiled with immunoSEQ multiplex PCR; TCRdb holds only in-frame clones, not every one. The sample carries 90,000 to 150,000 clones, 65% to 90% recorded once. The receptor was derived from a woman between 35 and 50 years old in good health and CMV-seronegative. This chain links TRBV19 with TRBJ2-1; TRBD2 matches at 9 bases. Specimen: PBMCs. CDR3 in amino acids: CASSLSGGSYNEQFF. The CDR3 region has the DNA TGTGCCAGTAGTCTTAGCGGGGGCTCCTACAATGAGCAGTTCTTC.